Here is one T cell receptor (beta chain) with its context. What it recognizes is unknown. This sample was included in a study of cytomegalovirus exposure and HLA in healthy donors. Findings and limits, study-wide: Only CMV serostatus was available as immune exposure information. In a later analysis, an Asian-associated ancestry cluster reportedly showed fewer N-insertions than the approximately 610-donor mean. The likely explanation for a cluster of highly shared sequence variants was sequencing artifact.

The V gene's germline CDR1 is SGHRS and CDR2 YFSETQ. CDR3 size: 13 residues. Trimming shortened V by 5 bases and J by 10 bases, and 18 bases separated the two germline ends. The PCR contained 60 Vbeta and 13 Jbeta primers. The protocol was immunoSEQ multiplex PCR, while the TCRdb copy is restricted to in-frame clones and leaves out a portion. The sample lists around 90,000 clones; roughly 80% were seen once. J is TRBJ1-1 and V is TRBV5-1; tentative D call: TRBD1 (6 bases). The receptor was isolated from a man aged 30-40 years in good health and CMV-seronegative. Sequencing was done on a sample of PBMCs. CDR3 region: CASSWDPKGVAFF. DNA for the CDR3: TGCGCCAGCAGTTGGGACCCCAAGGGGGTAGCTTTCTTT.